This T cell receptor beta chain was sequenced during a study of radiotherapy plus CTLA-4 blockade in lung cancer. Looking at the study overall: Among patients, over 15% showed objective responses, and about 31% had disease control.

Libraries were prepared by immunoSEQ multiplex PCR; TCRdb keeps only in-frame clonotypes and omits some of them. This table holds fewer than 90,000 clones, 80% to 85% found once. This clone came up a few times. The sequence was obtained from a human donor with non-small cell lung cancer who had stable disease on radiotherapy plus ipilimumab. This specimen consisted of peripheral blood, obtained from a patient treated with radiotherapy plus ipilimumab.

The CDR3 region is CASSLLLVRLEMSDTQYF. The CDR3 DNA is TGTGCCAGCAGCTTGTTACTGGTCCGCCTGGAGATGTCAGATACGCAGTATTTT. This sequence joins TRBV5-6 and TRBJ2-3; D uncertain. The V end was cut by 1 base, the J end by 4 bases, with 22 bases between. Germline V gene lookup returns CDR1 SGHDT and CDR2 YYEEEE. The CDR3 runs 18 residues.